One and the same sample provided the 11 T cell receptor beta chains below, sequenced in a study of T cell responses to AZD1222 COVID-19 vaccine. Here immunoSEQ multiplex PCR was the method, and the copy in TCRdb shows in-frame clones only, minus some. Counted here are about 97,000 clones, approximately 90% occurring once; the ten biggest clones make up just under 7.5%. The material was peripheral blood, obtained on day 0 of AZD1222 vaccination. These TCRs come from an adult in good health.

The chain has TRBV5-8 and TRBJ1-1; perhaps TRBD1 as D (6 bases). Germline V lookup: CDR1 SGHTS, CDR2 YDEGEE. V lost 4 bases and J 0 bases, leaving 10 bases between the germline ends. This CDR3 is 14 amino acids long. CDR3 sequence: CASSRGGMNTEAFF. In nucleotides, the CDR3 is TGTGCCAGCAGCAGAGGGGGGATGAACACTGAAGCTTTCTTT.

This clone showed up just once. The chain couples TRBV7-9 to TRBJ2-3; D perhaps matches TRBD2 (7 bases). V lost 5 bases, J lost 2 bases, and 11 bases lay in between. CDR1 and CDR2 (germline): SEHNR, FQNEAQ (reference sequence). The CDR3 runs to 14 residues. The CDR3 DNA sequence: TGTGCCAGCAGCCCCCGGGGGGCCACAGATACGCAGTATTTT. Translation: CASSPRGATDTQYF.

The chain employs TRBV11-2 and TRBJ2-1; maybe TRBD2 (5 bases). V was pared by 5 bases and J by 14 bases, with 16 bases between. CDR1 and CDR2 from the germline V gene are SGHAT and FQNNGV. The CDR3 consists of 12 residues. In DNA form, the CDR3 reads TGTGCCAGCAGCATTCTAGCTTCGAATGAGTTCTTC. Translation: CASSILASNEFF.

This chain links TRBV28 with TRBJ2-5, with D unclear. The CDR3 sequence is 16 residues long. Trimming cost V 10 bases and J 0 bases, with 21 bases left between them. From germline, CDR1 is MDHEN and CDR2 SYDVKM. The CDR3 DNA reads as TGTGCCACCCACAACCCAGGCAGACCCTACCAAGAGACCCAGTACTTC. Its protein is CATHNPGRPYQETQYF.

The chain links TRBV3-1 (or the pseudogene TRBV3-2) to TRBJ2-7; a possible D gene is TRBD2 (6 bases). The germline V gene encodes CDR1 LGHDT and CDR2 YNNKEL (reference sequence). V lost 1 base and J lost 3, with 16 bases in between. The CDR3 spans 16 residues. DNA of the CDR3: TGTGCCAGCAGCCAAGTCGCGGGACGCCCTCACTACGAGCAGTACTTC. Protein sequence: CASSQVAGRPHYEQYF.

V and J are TRBV6-5 and TRBJ2-7; no reliable D call. This CDR3 region has 11 residues. Deletions cut 2 bases from V and 7 bases from J, with 6 bases between. From germline, CDR1 is MNHEY and CDR2 SVGAGI. CDR3 amino acids: CASSYAGEQYF. In DNA form, the CDR3 reads TGTGCCAGCAGTTACGCTGGGGAGCAGTACTTC.

This sequence joins TRBV6-1 and TRBJ2-3; D may correspond to TRBD1 or TRBD2 (5 bases each). Trimming took off 1 base at V and 0 bases at J, with 14 bases between the two ends. Germline V lookup: CDR1 MNHNS, CDR2 SASEGT. The CDR3 totals 17 residues. The CDR3, as DNA: TGTGCCAGCAGTGAAGGGGACCCCCTGTTAAGCACAGATACGCAGTATTTT. It yields the protein CASSEGDPLLSTDTQYF.

The chain joins TRBV30 to TRBJ2-1, with D hard to call. The CDR3 length is 13 residues. The ends were cut back, 2 bases at V and 9 bases at J, with 14 bases in the middle. Germline V CDR1 and CDR2: GTSNPN, SVGIG (reference sequence). The CDR3 region is CAWSPSWWGEQFF. CDR3 coding DNA: TGTGCCTGGAGTCCCTCTTGGTGGGGTGAGCAGTTCTTC.

The chain couples TRBV24-1 to TRBJ1-1, with TRBD1 identical over 7 bases. This CDR3 comprises 15 residues. J lost 2 bases, V lost 3 bases, and 5 bases had no gene match. Germline values: CDR1 KGHDR, CDR2 SFDVKD. The chain's CDR3 is CATSDPRQGNTEAFF. CDR3 nucleotides: TGTGCCACCAGTGATCCCAGACAGGGTAACACTGAAGCTTTCTTT.

The chain links TRBV7-9 to TRBJ1-5; D gene unclear. V was trimmed by 5 bases and J by 2 bases, leaving 7 bases between them. The CDR3 length is 13 residues. The germline V gene encodes CDR1 SEHNR and CDR2 FQNEAQ (reference sequence). DNA for the CDR3: TGTGCCAGCAGCCAAGGTGGCAATCAGCCCCAGCATTTT. Amino acids: CASSQGGNQPQHF.

This chain uses TRBV7-3 with TRBJ1-6, with unresolved D. Trimming left V 1 base short and J 7 bases short, with 8 bases between. Per germline, CDR1 SGHTA and CDR2 FQGTGA. The CDR3 covers 14 residues. CDR3 amino acids: CASSLRHLNSPLHF. In DNA form, the CDR3 reads TGTGCCAGCAGCTTAAGACATCTAAATTCACCCCTCCACTTT.